This note documents a single TCR beta chain sequence. The antigen remains unidentified. The data originate from a study of beta chain features in type 1 diabetes. Background on the study: Across all samples, fewer than 140 million sorted cells were examined. Overall study findings and caveats: The study notes PCR might favor shorter templates equally in patients and controls. Significant though moderate, a shortening of TCRB CDR3s appeared in all four CD4+ subsets of Type 1 diabetes patients. The naive, central memory and Treg TCRB repertoires of patients appeared to be more similar to one another than those of healthy donors.

Sequenced material consisted of expressed TCRB transcripts (all of the isolated RNA was reverse transcribed). Mean read depth for naive, central memory and regulatory T cell samples was approximately 3.57 million reads. Here immunoSEQ multiplex PCR was the method, and the copy in TCRdb shows in-frame clones only, minus some. In the table there are tens of thousands of clones, approximately 62% of which are singletons. The sequence came from a man aged 25-40 years with type 1 diabetes. Some clones in this sample may be carry-over from other donors' samples. The specimen sequenced was Tregs from blood.

CDR3 sequence (DNA): TGTGCCAGCAGTCCCGGGGACATCAACTATGGCTACACCTTC. As protein: CASSPGDINYGYTF. The chain recombines TRBV6-1 with TRBJ1-2; D possibly corresponds to TRBD1 (6 bases). The CDR3 length is 14 residues. Trimming left V 5 bases short and J 2 bases short, with 12 bases between. CDR1 is MNHNS, CDR2 SASEGT, per germline.